The entry that follows covers one T cell receptor (beta chain) sequence. Its antigen remains undetermined. A read error may account for a junction end that differs from germline. The CDR3 regions of human TCRbeta chains were subjected to immunosequencing. As for the original processing: TCRs in the repertoires were compared against a reference library of SARS-CoV-2-specific TCRs that had been generated with the MIRA antigen-specificity platform. Breadth was defined as the fraction of unique TCRs that were SARS-CoV-2-associated, and depth was defined as the fraction of total T cells that were SARS-CoV-2-associated. Each spike-specific TCR was assigned to its reactive spike region and to a CD4 or CD8 class using the MIRA data. Log10-transformed breadth and depth values were compared by one-way ANOVA with Sidak's multiple comparisons tests. TCRdb's version of the immuneACCESS table is confined to in-frame rearrangements and falls short of the full clone set. An unresolved V gene accounts for under half of the shortfall where checked; the remainder is of unknown origin. The DNA gave D and trimming, while V, J and clone size come from that table. This sample comprises about 130,000 clones, about 90% of them detected only once. Approximately 2% of the sample is held by the ten biggest clonotypes.

The germline V gene specifies MNHNS as CDR1 and SASEGT as CDR2. The CDR3 sequence holds 12 residues, the cysteine and phenylalanine included. The only DNA kept is the CDR3, 36 bases in frame from the first base. This sample is drawn from a study of T cell responses to AZD1222 COVID-19 vaccine (dated by TCRdb to about 2021). Study-wide context: AZD1222 recipients with second doses at about 4 weeks or about 12 weeks were pooled, because spike-specific TCR depth and breadth did not differ between schedules. TCR sequencing was performed for fewer than 250 trial participants, of whom about 210 were given two doses of AZD1222 and 26 were given two doses of MenACWY control vaccine. Trial participants were enrolled into age subgroups of 18-55, 56-69 and 70-plus years, which contained roughly 150, 30 and 60 TCR-sequenced participants, respectively. General study outcomes and caveats: After two AZD1222 doses, spike-specific TCR breadth and depth were significantly higher than at day 0 and than in MenACWY recipients. Conclusions about previously exposed vaccinees are limited, since just five or six AZD1222 recipients were seropositive for SARS-CoV-2 at baseline. Epitopes outside the regions mutated in the B.1.351 and B.1.1.7 variants were reportedly recognized by nearly half of the unique spike-specific TCRs. Most participants were white British and females outnumbered males, and the authors suggested that clonal diversity may have been underestimated. In the small 56-69-year group, the increase in depth fell short of significance, most likely because of low power. The vaccine-associated CD4 TCRs covered the entire spike protein, and the dominant responses fell in regions 160-218 and 743-854. Because no day 14 peak-response samples were available, the repertoires could be characterized only after the peak T cell response.

This sample's time point label indicates: baseline before first vaccination. The vaccinee samples were drawn from two UK trials, COV001 and COV002, one of which was a single-blind randomized controlled phase 2/3 trial testing AZD1222 (ChAdOx1 nCoV-19) in healthy adults. For TCRbeta chain sequencing, PBMC samples were collected from trial participants at day 0 and at day 28 after the second dose. The starting material was peripheral blood, obtained on day 0 of AZD1222 vaccination. The sequence derives from an adult in good health. The rearrangement joined TRBV6-1 to TRBJ1-2; the D segment could be TRBD1, given 6 matching bases. The nucleotides are TGTGCCAGCAGTGAATCTGGGACACGGACTGACTTC. The resulting protein is CASSESGTRTDF.